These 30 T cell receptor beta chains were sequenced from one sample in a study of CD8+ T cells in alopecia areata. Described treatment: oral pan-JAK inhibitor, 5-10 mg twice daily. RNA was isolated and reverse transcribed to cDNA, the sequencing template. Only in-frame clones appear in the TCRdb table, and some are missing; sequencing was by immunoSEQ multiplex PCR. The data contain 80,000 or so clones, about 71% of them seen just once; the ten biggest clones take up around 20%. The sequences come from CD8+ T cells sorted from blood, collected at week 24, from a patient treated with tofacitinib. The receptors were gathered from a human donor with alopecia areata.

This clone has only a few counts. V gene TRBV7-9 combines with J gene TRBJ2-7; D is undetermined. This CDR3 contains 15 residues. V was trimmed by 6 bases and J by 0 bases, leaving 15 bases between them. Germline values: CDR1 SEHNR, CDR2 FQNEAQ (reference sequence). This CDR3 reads CASSLPARSSYEQYF. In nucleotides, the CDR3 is TGTGCCAGCAGTCTCCCGGCGAGGAGCTCCTACGAGCAGTACTTC.

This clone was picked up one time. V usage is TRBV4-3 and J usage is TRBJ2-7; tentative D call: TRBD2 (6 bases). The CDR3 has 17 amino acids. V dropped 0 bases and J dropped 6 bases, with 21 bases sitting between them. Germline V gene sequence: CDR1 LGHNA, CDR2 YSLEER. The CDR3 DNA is TGCGCCAGCAGCCAAGACTGGTCGATAGCGGTCCCCTCCGAGCAGTACTTC. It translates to CASSQDWSIAVPSEQYF.

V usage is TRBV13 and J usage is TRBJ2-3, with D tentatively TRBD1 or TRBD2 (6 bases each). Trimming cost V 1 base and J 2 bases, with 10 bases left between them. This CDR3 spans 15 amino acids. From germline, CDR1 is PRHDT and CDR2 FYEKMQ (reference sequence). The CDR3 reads CASSLAEGDTDTQYF. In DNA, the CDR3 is TGTGCCAGCAGCTTAGCGGAGGGGGACACAGATACGCAGTATTTT.

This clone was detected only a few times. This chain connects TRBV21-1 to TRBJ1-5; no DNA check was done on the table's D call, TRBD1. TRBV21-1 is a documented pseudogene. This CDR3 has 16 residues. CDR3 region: CASSNGQGSTNQPQHF. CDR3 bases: TGTGCCAGCAGCAATGGGCAGGGGTCCACCAATCAGCCCCAGCATTTT.

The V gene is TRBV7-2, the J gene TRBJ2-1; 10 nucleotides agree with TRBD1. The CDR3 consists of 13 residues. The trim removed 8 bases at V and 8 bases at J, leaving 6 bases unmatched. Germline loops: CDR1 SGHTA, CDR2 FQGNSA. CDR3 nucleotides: TGTGCCAGCGGGGACAGGGGAGGTTATGAGCAGTTCTTC. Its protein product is CASGDRGGYEQFF.

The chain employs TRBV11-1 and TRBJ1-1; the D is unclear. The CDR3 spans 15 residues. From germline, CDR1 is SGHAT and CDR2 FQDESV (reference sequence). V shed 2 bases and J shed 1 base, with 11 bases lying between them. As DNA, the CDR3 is TGTGCCAGCAGCTTATTTGTGGGCACGAACACTGAAGCTTTCTTT. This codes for CASSLFVGTNTEAFF.

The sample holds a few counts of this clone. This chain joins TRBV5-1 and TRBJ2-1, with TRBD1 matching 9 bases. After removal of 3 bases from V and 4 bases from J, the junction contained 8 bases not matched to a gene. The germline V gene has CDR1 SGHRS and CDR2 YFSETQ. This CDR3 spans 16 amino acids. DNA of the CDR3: TGCGCCAGCAGCTCCGGGACAGGGTTGGAGTACAATGAGCAGTTCTTC. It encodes CASSSGTGLEYNEQFF.

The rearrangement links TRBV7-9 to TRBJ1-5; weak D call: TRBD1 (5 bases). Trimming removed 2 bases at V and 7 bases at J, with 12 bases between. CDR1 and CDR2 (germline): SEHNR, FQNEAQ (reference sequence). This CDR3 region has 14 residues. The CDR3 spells CASSLTQGRQPQHF. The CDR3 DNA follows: TGTGCCAGCAGCTTAACCCAGGGCAGACAGCCCCAGCATTTT.

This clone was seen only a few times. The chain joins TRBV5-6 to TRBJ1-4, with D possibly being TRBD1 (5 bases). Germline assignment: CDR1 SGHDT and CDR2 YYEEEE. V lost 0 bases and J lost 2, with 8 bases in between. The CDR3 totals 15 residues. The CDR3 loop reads CASSLAGVTNEKLFF. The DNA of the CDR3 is TGTGCCAGCAGCTTGGCGGGGGTCACTAATGAAAAACTGTTTTTT.

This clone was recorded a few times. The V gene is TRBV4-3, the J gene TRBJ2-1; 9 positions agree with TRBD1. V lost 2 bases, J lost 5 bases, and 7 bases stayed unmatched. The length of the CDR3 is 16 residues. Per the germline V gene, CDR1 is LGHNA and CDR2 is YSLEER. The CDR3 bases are TGCGCCAGCAGCCAATCACAGGGGGCTTCTAACAATGAGCAGTTCTTC. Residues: CASSQSQGASNNEQFF.

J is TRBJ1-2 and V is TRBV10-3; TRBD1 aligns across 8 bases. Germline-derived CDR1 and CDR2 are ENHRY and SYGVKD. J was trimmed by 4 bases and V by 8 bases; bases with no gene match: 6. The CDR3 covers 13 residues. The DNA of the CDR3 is TGTGCCATCGGCAGGGGGCAACTCTATGGCTACACCTTC. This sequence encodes CAIGRGQLYGYTF.

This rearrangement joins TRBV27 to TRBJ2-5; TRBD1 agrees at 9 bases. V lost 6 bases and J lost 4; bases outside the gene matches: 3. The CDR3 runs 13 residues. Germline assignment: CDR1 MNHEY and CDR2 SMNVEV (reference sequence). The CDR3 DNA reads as TGTGCCAGCAGCTGGGGACAGGGAGAGACCCAGTACTTC. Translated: CASSWGQGETQYF.

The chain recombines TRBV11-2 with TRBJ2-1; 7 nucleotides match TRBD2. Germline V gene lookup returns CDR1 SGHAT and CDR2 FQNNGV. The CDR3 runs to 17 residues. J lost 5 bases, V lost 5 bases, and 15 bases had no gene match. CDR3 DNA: TGTGCCAGCAGCCCGCCCCCCCTAGCGGCCCGCGACAATGAGCAGTTCTTC. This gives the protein CASSPPPLAARDNEQFF.

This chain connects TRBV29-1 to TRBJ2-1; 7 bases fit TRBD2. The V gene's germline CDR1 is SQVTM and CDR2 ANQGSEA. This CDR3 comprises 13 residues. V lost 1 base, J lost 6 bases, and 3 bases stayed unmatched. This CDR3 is CSVEVPSGNEQFF. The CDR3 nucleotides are TGCAGCGTTGAAGTGCCTAGCGGCAATGAGCAGTTCTTC.

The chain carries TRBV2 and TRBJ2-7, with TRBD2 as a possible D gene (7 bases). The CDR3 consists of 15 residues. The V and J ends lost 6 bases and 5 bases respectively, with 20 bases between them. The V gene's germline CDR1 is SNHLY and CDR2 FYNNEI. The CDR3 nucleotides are TGTGCCAGCAGCTTAGTGGGGGGGCCCGGGGACGAGCAGTACTTC. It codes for CASSLVGGPGDEQYF.

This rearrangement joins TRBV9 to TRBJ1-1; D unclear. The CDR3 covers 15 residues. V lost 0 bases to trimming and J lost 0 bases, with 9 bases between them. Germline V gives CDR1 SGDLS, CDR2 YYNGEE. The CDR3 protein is CASSVGGRLNTEAFF. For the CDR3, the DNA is TGTGCCAGCAGCGTAGGTGGCAGGCTGAACACTGAAGCTTTCTTT.

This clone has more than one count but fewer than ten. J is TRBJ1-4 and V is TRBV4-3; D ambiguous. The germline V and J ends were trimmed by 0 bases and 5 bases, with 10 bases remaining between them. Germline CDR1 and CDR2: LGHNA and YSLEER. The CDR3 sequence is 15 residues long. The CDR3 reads CASSQEVRFNEKLFF. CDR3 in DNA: TGCGCCAGCAGCCAAGAAGTCAGGTTCAATGAAAAACTGTTTTTT.

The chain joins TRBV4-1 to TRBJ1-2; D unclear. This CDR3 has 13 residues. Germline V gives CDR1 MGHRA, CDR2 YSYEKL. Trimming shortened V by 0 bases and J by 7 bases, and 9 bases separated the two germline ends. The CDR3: CASSQDPGSGYTF. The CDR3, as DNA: TGCGCCAGCAGCCAAGACCCTGGTAGTGGCTACACCTTC.

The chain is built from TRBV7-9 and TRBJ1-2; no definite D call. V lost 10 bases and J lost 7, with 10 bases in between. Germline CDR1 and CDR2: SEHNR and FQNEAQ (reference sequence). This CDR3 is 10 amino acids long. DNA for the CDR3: TGTGCCACTTTGGCCGTTGGCTACACCTTC. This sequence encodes CATLAVGYTF.

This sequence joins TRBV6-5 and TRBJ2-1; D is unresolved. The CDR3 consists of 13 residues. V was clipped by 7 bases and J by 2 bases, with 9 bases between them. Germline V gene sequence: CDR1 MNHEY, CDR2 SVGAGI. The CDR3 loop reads CASISTTYNEQFF. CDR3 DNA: TGTGCCAGCATTAGCACAACCTACAATGAGCAGTTCTTC.

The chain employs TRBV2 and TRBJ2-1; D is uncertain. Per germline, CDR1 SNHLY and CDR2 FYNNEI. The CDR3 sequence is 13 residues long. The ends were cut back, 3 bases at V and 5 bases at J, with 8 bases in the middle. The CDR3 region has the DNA TGTGCCAGCAGTGATCCCGGACACAATGAGCAGTTCTTC. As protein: CASSDPGHNEQFF.

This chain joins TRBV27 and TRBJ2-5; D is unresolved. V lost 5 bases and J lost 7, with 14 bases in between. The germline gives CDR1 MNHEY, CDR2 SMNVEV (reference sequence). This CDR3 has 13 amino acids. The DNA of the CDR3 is TGTGCCAGCAGTGTAATTCCTAAAGCGACCCAGTACTTC. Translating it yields CASSVIPKATQYF.

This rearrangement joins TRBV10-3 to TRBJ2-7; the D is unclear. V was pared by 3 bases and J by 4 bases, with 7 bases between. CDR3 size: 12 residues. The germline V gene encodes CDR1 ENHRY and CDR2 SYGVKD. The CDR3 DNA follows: TGTGCCATCAGTGAACCCGGATACGAGCAGTACTTC. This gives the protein CAISEPGYEQYF.

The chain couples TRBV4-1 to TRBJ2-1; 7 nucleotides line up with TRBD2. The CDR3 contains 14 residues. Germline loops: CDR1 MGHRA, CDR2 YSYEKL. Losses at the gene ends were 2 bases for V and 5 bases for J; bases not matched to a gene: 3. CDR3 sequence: CASSQPGGDNEQFF. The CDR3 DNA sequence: TGCGCCAGCAGCCAACCTGGGGGGGACAATGAGCAGTTCTTC.

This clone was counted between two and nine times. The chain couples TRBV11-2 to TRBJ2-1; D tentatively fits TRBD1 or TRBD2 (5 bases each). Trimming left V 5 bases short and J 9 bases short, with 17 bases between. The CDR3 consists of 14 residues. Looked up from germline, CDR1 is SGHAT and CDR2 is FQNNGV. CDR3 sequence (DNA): TGTGCCAGCAGCCTAGTGGGGCCTGGGAGTGAGCAGTTCTTC. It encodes CASSLVGPGSEQFF.

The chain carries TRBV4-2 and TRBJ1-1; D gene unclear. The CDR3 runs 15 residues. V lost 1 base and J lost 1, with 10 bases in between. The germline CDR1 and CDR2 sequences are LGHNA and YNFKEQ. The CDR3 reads CASSQVALSNTEAFF. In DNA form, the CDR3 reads TGTGCCAGCAGCCAAGTTGCCCTTTCGAACACTGAAGCTTTCTTT.

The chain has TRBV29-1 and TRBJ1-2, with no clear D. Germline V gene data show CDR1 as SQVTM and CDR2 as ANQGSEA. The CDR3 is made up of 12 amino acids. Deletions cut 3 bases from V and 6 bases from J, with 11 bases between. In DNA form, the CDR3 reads TGCAGCGTTGAGACCGGAAGGGATGGCTACACCTTC. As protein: CSVETGRDGYTF.

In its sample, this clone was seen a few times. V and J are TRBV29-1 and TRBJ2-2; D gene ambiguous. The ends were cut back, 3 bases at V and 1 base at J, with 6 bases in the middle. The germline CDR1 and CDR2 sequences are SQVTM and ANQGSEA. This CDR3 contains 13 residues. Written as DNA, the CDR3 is TGCAGCGTTGAGATGCAGAACACCGGGGAGCTGTTTTTT. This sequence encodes CSVEMQNTGELFF.

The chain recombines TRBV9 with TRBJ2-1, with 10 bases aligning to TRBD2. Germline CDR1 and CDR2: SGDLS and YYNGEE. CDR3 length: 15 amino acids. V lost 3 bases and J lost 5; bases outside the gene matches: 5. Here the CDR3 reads CASSELAGRNNEQFF. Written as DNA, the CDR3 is TGTGCCAGCAGCGAACTAGCGGGACGTAACAATGAGCAGTTCTTC.

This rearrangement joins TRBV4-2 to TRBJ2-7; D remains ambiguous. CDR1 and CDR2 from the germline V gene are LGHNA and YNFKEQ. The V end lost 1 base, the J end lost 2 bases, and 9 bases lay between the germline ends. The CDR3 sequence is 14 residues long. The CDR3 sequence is CASSQARATYEQYF. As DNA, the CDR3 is TGTGCCAGCAGCCAAGCTAGGGCTACCTACGAGCAGTACTTC.